This entry lists 7 T cell receptor beta chains sequenced from one sample in a study of monozygotic twins with inflammatory bowel disease. No DNA is given; TCRdb re-called the 5' RACE reads and lists each CDR3 protein once. Its table lists about 450,000 distinct CDR3 sequences. Sample: blood. The receptors here all came from a human donor with ulcerative colitis or Crohn's disease, or a healthy co-twin of an affected twin (not recorded which).

The V call is TRBV5-1, the J call TRBJ2-1; checking the TCRdb D call of TRBD2 is not possible without DNA. CDR1 and CDR2 (germline): SGHRS, YFSETQ. CDR3 length: 18 residues. CDR3 sequence: CASSETSGLAGVNDEQFF.

This chain uses TRBV20-1 with TRBJ1-5. The CDR3 loop spans 14 amino acids. Germline V CDR1 and CDR2: DFQATT, SNEGSKA (reference sequence). CDR3: CSARDGEGVWPQHF.

The chain employs TRBV9 and TRBJ2-2; TCRdb lists TRBD2, though no DNA is available to test this call. Germline V gene sequence: CDR1 SGDLS, CDR2 YYNGEE. CDR3 length equals 19 residues. The CDR3 sequence: CASSALPPSGGGPTGELFF.

The V and J genes are TRBV20-1 and TRBJ1-4; the TCRdb call, TRBD1, lacks DNA for checking. This CDR3 is built from 15 residues. Germline-derived CDR1 and CDR2 are DFQATT and SNEGSKA (reference sequence). CDR3 sequence reads: CSVSGQGATNEKLFF.

The rearrangement links TRBV5-1 to TRBJ2-3; without DNA, the TCRdb call of TRBD2 cannot be checked. CDR3 size: 16 residues. Per germline, CDR1 SGHRS and CDR2 YFSETQ. The CDR3: CASSPVASARADTQYF.

This chain links TRBV4-1 with TRBJ1-2; TCRdb gives TRBD1 as the D gene, but with no DNA this cannot be confirmed. The CDR3 runs to 15 residues. Germline CDR1 is MGHRA and CDR2 is YSYEKL. The chain's CDR3 is CASSQDSRGLEGYTF.

The V gene is TRBV19, the J gene TRBJ1-2. This CDR3 region has 13 residues. The germline V gene encodes CDR1 LNHDA and CDR2 SQIVND (reference sequence). The CDR3 protein is CASTEGNVGGYTF.